The sequence of this T cell receptor (beta chain) was determined in a study of T cells in Graves' hyperthyroidism and ophthalmopathy. The investigators amplified TCR beta CDR3 regions from RNA transcripts. The TCR CDR3 was amplified in a first-round RT-PCR using the HTBI primer set. TCRdb redid the calling of the multiplex PCR reads with MiXCR, one entry per CDR3 protein. Here the sample spans about 560,000 distinct CDR3 sequences, 15% to 18% being singletons. This clonotype was seen a few times. Germline V gives CDR1 ENHRY, CDR2 SYGVKD. The CDR3 is 13 residues long. Trimming removed 7 bases from V and 2 bases from J, with 10 bases in between.

The J gene is TRBJ2-3, the V gene TRBV10-3; D perhaps matches TRBD2 (5 bases). The TCR originated in a woman aged 25 to 39 with Graves' hyperthyroidism. The specimen sequenced was blood. In DNA, the CDR3 is TGTGCCATCACGGACTTATACACAGATACGCAGTATTTT. Its protein product is CAITDLYTDTQYF.